Below are 4 T cell receptor beta chains sequenced from a single sample in a study of shared clonotypes between healthy human individuals. The repertoire was sequenced with immunoSEQ multiplex PCR; TCRdb's copy has only in-frame clones and lacks some. Among roughly 490,000 clones listed, 76% were seen once. Sequencing was carried out using PBMCs. All receptors come from a woman aged 40 to 50 in good health. Some clones in this sample may be carry-over from other donors' samples.

V usage is TRBV19 and J usage is TRBJ2-7; D unresolved. CDR3 length: 13 amino acids. Germline values: CDR1 LNHDA, CDR2 SQIVND (reference sequence). V gave up 5 bases and J gave up 4 bases, with 12 bases separating them. The CDR3: CASSRQAFYEQYF. The CDR3 region has the DNA TGTGCCAGTAGTCGGCAGGCCTTTTACGAGCAGTACTTC.

J is TRBJ2-3 and V is TRBV5-4; TRBD1 is a possible D gene (5 bases). This CDR3 contains 12 residues. From germline, CDR1 is SGHNT and CDR2 YYREEE (reference sequence). V shed 1 base and J shed 5 bases, with 5 bases lying between them. As DNA, the CDR3 is TGTGCCAGCAGCTTGAGGGGAGATACGCAGTATTTT. Amino acid sequence: CASSLRGDTQYF.

CDR3 bases: TGTGCCAGTAGCAAAAGTAATACAGGTCTAGCGAACACTGAAGCTTTCTTT. This gives the protein CASSKSNTGLANTEAFF. This chain links TRBV19 with TRBJ1-1; D perhaps matches TRBD1 (5 bases). The germline V and J ends were trimmed by 6 bases and 1 base, with 21 bases remaining between them. Looked up from germline, CDR1 is LNHDA and CDR2 is SQIVND (reference sequence). This CDR3 contains 17 residues.

CDR3 sequence (DNA): TGTGCCAGCAGCTTACTGGGGGGAATCGATGGCTACACCTTC. Translation gives CASSLLGGIDGYTF. This chain uses TRBV7-9 with TRBJ1-2; D is possibly TRBD1 (5 bases). The CDR3 loop spans 14 amino acids. Germline-derived CDR1 and CDR2 are SEHNR and FQNEAQ (reference sequence). Trimming left V 2 bases short and J 6 bases short, with 13 bases between.